Each of the 15 T cell receptor beta chains below was sequenced from the same sample in a study of blood T cell repertoires in COVID-19. Clones were sequenced by immunoSEQ multiplex PCR, and TCRdb holds only the in-frame ones, with some missing. The sample holds about 230,000 clones, 70% to 90% seen once. Sequenced material: peripheral blood. These receptor sequences come from a man aged 35-49 years with acute or convalescent COVID-19.

The chain combines TRBV25-1 with TRBJ1-2; D possibly corresponds to TRBD1 (5 bases). With 6 bases removed from V and 0 bases from J, the gap between germline ends came to 11 bases. Germline CDR1 MGHDK, CDR2 SYGVNS. The CDR3 is 14 residues long. Here the CDR3 reads CASRSGQPNYGYTF. The CDR3 DNA sequence: TGTGCCAGCAGGTCCGGACAACCTAACTATGGCTACACCTTC.

This sequence joins TRBV6-5 and TRBJ1-1; D is perhaps TRBD1 (5 bases). CDR1 is MNHEY, CDR2 SVGAGI, per germline. The V end lost 0 bases, the J end lost 3 bases, and 11 bases lay between the germline ends. The CDR3 has 15 amino acids. The CDR3 bases are TGTGCCAGCAGTTACTCGGTAAGGGGCTACACTGAAGCTTTCTTT. This gives the protein CASSYSVRGYTEAFF.

The chain employs TRBV5-1 and TRBJ1-3; TRBD1 aligns across 7 bases. Germline CDR1 and CDR2: SGHRS and YFSETQ. V trimming: 3 bases; J trimming: 2 bases; junction bases outside the gene matches: 8. The CDR3 totals 16 residues. The CDR3 sequence: CASSSVPGQTGNTIYF. The DNA of the CDR3 is TGCGCCAGCAGCTCTGTCCCGGGACAGACTGGAAACACCATATATTTT. Full variable domain (remainder filled in from reference TRBV5-1 and TRBJ1-3): KAGVTQTPRYLIKTRGQQVTLSCSPISGHRSVSWYQQTPGQGLQFLFEYFSETQRNKGNFPGRFSGRQFSNSRSEMNVSTLELGDSALYLCASSSVPGQTGNTIYFGEGSWLTVV.

The rearrangement links TRBV2 to TRBJ2-1; the match to TRBD1 covers 11 bases. The CDR3 contains 15 residues. Trimming removed 8 bases from V and 5 bases from J; junction bases left unmatched: 8. Germline V gene lookup returns CDR1 SNHLY and CDR2 FYNNEI. The CDR3 DNA reads as TGTGCCAGCGGTCTCCGGGGACAGGGGGACAATGAGCAGTTCTTC. It yields the protein CASGLRGQGDNEQFF. The whole variable domain, remainder taken from reference TRBV2 and TRBJ2-1, is EPEVTQTPSHQVTQMGQEVILRCVPISNHLYFYWYRQILGQKVEFLVSFYNNEISEKSEIFDDQFSVERPDGSNFTLKIRSTKLEDSAMYFCASGLRGQGDNEQFFGPGTRLTVL.

The V gene is TRBV6-5, the J gene TRBJ2-7, with 7 bases fitting TRBD1. Germline trimming cut 10 bases from V and 6 bases from J; bases unmatched to any gene: 12. Germline V gene data show CDR1 as MNHEY and CDR2 as SVGAGI. The CDR3 has 13 residues. The chain's CDR3 is CAISTGLRFEQYF. DNA for the CDR3: TGTGCCATTTCGACAGGGTTAAGGTTCGAGCAGTACTTC.

The V gene is TRBV29-1, the J gene TRBJ2-1; tentative D call: TRBD2 (6 bases). This CDR3 has 14 residues. Germline V CDR1 and CDR2: SQVTM, ANQGSEA. V was trimmed by 4 bases and J by 2 bases, leaving 12 bases between them. In DNA, the CDR3 is TGCAGCGTTGGATACCGGGGGACCTACAATGAGCAGTTCTTC. Translation gives CSVGYRGTYNEQFF.

The chain employs TRBV19 and TRBJ1-6; TRBD1 aligns across 7 bases. The CDR3 is 15 amino acids. J was trimmed by 4 bases and V by 6 bases; bases with no gene match: 6. Germline V CDR1 and CDR2: LNHDA, SQIVND (reference sequence). The CDR3 protein is CASSPGTAYNSPLHF. The CDR3 DNA follows: TGTGCCAGTAGCCCCGGGACAGCATATAATTCACCCCTCCACTTT.

The chain couples TRBV5-1 to TRBJ1-1; D might be TRBD1 (5 bases). Trimming left V 6 bases short and J 5 bases short, with 17 bases between. Germline assignment: CDR1 SGHRS and CDR2 YFSETQ. This CDR3 region has 14 residues. CDR3 in DNA: TGCGCCAGCACAACACGGGGACTTGGGACTGAAGCTTTCTTT. Translation: CASTTRGLGTEAFF.

This rearrangement joins TRBV5-1 to TRBJ2-5; the D gene is possibly TRBD2 (6 bases). Germline V CDR1 and CDR2: SGHRS, YFSETQ. CDR3 length: 15 amino acids. With 0 bases removed from V and 2 bases from J, the gap between germline ends came to 11 bases. CDR3 DNA sequence: TGCGCCAGCAGCTTGGGATCCGGGGGACAAGAGACCCAGTACTTC. This codes for CASSLGSGGQETQYF.

In its sample, this clone was seen a few times. The chain joins TRBV9 to TRBJ1-3; D ambiguous. Trimming shortened V by 0 bases and J by 2 bases, and 9 bases separated the two germline ends. Germline V gives CDR1 SGDLS, CDR2 YYNGEE. This CDR3 spans 15 amino acids. The CDR3 is CASSVVSGTGNTIYF. Written as DNA, the CDR3 is TGTGCCAGCAGCGTAGTTTCGGGGACTGGAAACACCATATATTTT.

V usage is TRBV6-2 or TRBV6-3 and J usage is TRBJ1-1; no clear D gene. The germline V gene has CDR1 MNHEY and CDR2 SVGEGT. CDR3 length equals 11 residues. The ends were cut back, 2 bases at V and 10 bases at J, with 8 bases in the middle. In DNA form, the CDR3 reads TGTGCCAGCAGTTACGCCAGAGGAGCTTTCTTT. It encodes CASSYARGAFF.

The rearrangement uses TRBV7-2 and TRBJ1-2; a weak D match, TRBD1 (5 bases). This CDR3 comprises 12 residues. Germline lookup yields CDR1 SGHTA and CDR2 FQGNSA. The V end lost 6 bases, the J end lost 5 bases, and 10 bases lay between the germline ends. This CDR3 is CASRYQGYGYTF. The CDR3 coding sequence is TGTGCCAGCAGATACCAGGGTTATGGCTACACCTTC.

The chain is built from TRBV6-5 and TRBJ1-4; D unclear. Germline values: CDR1 MNHEY, CDR2 SVGAGI. Between the trimmed V and J ends, which lost 2 bases and 8 bases, there was a span of 9 bases. The CDR3 spans 13 residues. The CDR3 DNA reads as TGTGCCAGCAGTTACGAGAATCGGGAAAAACTGTTTTTT. Protein: CASSYENREKLFF.

This rearrangement joins TRBV5-8 to TRBJ1-2, with D possibly TRBD1 on 5 matching bases. Germline V lookup: CDR1 SGHTS, CDR2 YDEGEE. Trimming cost V 4 bases and J 4 bases, with 11 bases left between them. The CDR3 loop spans 13 amino acids. The CDR3 bases are TGTGCCAGCAGCCCCGATCAGGGCTATGGCTACACCTTC. Translating gives CASSPDQGYGYTF.

V gene TRBV15 combines with J gene TRBJ1-3, with TRBD1 matching over 8 bases. Germline V gene lookup returns CDR1 LNHNV and CDR2 YYDKDF (reference sequence). Unmatched junction bases numbered 5, after V lost 3 bases and J lost 4 bases. This CDR3 region has 15 residues. This CDR3 is CATSRPDRVGNTIYF. The CDR3 DNA is TGTGCCACCAGCAGGCCGGACAGGGTGGGAAACACCATATATTTT.